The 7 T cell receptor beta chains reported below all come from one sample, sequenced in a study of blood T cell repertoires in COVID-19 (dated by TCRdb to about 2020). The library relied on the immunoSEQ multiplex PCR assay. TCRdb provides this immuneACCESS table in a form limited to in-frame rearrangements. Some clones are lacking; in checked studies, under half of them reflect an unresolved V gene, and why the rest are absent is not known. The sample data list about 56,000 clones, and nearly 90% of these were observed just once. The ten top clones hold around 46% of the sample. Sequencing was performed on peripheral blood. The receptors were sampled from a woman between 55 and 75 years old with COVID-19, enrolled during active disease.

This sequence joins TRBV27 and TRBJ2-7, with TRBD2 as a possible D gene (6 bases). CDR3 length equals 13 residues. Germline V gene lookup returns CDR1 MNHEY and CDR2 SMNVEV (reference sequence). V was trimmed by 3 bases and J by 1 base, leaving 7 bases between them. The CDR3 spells CASSFGRSYEQYF. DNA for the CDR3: TGTGCCAGCAGTTTCGGGAGATCCTACGAGCAGTACTTC.

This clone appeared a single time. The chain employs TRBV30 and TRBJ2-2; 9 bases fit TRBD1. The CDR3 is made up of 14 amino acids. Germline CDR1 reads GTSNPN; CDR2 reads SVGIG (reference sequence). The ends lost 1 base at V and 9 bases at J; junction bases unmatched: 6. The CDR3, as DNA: TGTGCCTGGAGTGGCGGGACAGGGTTTAGGGAGCTGTTTTTT. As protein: CAWSGGTGFRELFF.

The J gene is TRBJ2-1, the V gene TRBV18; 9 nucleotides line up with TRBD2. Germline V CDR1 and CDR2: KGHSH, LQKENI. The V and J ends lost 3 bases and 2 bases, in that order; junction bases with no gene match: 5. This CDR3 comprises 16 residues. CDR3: CASSPRVAGAYNEQFF. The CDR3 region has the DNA TGTGCCAGCTCACCGAGAGTAGCGGGGGCCTACAATGAGCAGTTCTTC. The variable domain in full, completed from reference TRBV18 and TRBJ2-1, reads NAGVMQNPRHLVRRRGQEARLRCSPMKGHSHVYWYRQLPEEGLKFMVYLQKENIIDESGMPKERFSAEFPKEGPSILRIQQVVRGDSAAYFCASSPRVAGAYNEQFFGPGTRLTVL.

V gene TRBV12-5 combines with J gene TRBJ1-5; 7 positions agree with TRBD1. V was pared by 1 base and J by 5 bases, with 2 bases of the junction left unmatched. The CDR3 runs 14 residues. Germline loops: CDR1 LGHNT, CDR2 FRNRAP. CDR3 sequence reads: CASGLEQGHQPQHF. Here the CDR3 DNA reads TGTGCTAGTGGTTTGGAACAGGGGCATCAGCCCCAGCATTTT.

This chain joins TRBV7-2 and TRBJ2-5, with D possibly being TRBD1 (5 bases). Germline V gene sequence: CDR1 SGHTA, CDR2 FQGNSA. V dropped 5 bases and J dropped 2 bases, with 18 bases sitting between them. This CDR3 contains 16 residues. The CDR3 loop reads CASSRPVLTEQETQYF. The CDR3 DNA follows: TGTGCCAGCAGCCGGCCAGTATTGACAGAACAAGAGACCCAGTACTTC.

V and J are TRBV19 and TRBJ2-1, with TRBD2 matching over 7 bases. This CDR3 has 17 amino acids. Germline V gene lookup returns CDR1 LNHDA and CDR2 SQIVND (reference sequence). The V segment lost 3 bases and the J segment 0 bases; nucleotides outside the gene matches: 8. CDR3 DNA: TGTGCCAGTAGTATGTTCGGCGGGGGTAGCTCCTACAATGAGCAGTTCTTC. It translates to CASSMFGGGSSYNEQFF. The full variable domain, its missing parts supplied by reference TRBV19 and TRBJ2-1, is DGGITQSPKYLFRKEGQNVTLSCEQNLNHDAMYWYRQDPGQGLRLIYYSQIVNDFQKGDIAEGYSVSREKKESFPLTVTSAQKNPTAFYLCASSMFGGGSSYNEQFFGPGTRLTVL.

CDR3 region: CASKQRGGAYNEQFF. CDR3 nucleotide sequence: TGTGCCAGCAAGCAAAGGGGGGGGGCCTACAATGAGCAGTTCTTC. The chain is built from TRBV27 and TRBJ2-1, with a tentative D call TRBD2 (7 bases). Trimming stripped 7 bases from V and 2 bases from J, with 15 bases between. The germline gives CDR1 MNHEY, CDR2 SMNVEV (reference sequence). The CDR3 contains 15 residues.